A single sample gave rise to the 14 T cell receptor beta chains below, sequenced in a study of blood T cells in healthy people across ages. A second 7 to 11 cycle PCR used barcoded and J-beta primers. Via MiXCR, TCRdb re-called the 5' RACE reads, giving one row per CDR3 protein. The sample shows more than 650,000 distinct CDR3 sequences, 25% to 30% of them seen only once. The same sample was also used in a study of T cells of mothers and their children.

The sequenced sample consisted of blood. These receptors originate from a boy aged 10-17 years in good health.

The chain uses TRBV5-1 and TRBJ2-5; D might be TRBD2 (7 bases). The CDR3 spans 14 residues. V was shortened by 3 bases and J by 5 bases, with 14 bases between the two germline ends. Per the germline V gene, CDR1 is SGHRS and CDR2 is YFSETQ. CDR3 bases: TGCGCCAGCAGCTCGGGGGGCCGGACGGAGACCCAGTACTTC. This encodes CASSSGGRTETQYF.

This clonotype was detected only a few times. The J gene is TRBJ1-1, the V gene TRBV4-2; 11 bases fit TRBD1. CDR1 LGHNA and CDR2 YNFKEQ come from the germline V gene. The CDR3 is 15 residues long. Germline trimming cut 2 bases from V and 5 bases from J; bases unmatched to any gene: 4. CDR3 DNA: TGTGCCAGCAGCCAAAGGACAGGGGGCGAGACTGAAGCTTTCTTT. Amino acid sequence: CASSQRTGGETEAFF.

The CDR3 loop reads CSARSTLEGWYDNEQFF. CDR3 nucleotide sequence: TGCAGTGCTAGGAGCACCCTCGAGGGATGGTACGACAATGAGCAGTTCTTC. The V call is TRBV20-1, the J call TRBJ2-1; the D gene is possibly TRBD2 (5 bases). Germline loops: CDR1 DFQATT, CDR2 SNEGSKA (reference sequence). Trimming pared 3 bases from V and 5 bases from J, leaving 23 bases between. The CDR3 loop spans 17 amino acids.

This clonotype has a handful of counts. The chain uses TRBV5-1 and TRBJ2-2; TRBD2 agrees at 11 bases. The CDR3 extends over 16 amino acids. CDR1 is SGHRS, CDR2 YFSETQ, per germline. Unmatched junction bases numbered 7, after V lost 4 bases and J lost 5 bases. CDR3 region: CASSATGTSGTGELFF. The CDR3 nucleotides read TGCGCCAGCAGCGCAACCGGGACTAGCGGTACCGGGGAGCTGTTTTTT.

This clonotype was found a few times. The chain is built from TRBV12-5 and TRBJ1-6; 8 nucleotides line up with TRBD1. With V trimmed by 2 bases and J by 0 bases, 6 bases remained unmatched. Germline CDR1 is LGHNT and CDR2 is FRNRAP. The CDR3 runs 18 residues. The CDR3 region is CASGLRGQESSYNSPLHF. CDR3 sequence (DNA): TGTGCTAGTGGTTTGCGGGGACAGGAGAGCTCCTATAATTCACCCCTCCACTTT.

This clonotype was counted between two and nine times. The CDR3 region has the DNA TGTGCCAGCAGCCCGGGGACGGTAATTTCCTACGAGCAGTACTTC. Its protein is CASSPGTVISYEQYF. V gene TRBV7-3 combines with J gene TRBJ2-7; D may correspond to TRBD1 or TRBD2 (5 bases each). V lost 5 bases and J 1 base, leaving 15 bases between the germline ends. Germline V gene sequence: CDR1 SGHTA, CDR2 FQGTGA. The CDR3 length is 15 residues.

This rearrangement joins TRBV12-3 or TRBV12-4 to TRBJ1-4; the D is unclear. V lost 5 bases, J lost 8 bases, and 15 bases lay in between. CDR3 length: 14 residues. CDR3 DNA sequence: TGTGCCAGCAGTCAAGGCCCCATCCAAGAAAAACTGTTTTTT. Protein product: CASSQGPIQEKLFF.

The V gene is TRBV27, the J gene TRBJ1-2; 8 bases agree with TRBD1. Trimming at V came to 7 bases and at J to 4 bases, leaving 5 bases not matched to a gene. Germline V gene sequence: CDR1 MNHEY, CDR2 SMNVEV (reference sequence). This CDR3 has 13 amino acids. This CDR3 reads CASKGRGPYGYTF. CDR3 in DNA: TGTGCCAGCAAGGGCAGGGGGCCCTATGGCTACACCTTC.

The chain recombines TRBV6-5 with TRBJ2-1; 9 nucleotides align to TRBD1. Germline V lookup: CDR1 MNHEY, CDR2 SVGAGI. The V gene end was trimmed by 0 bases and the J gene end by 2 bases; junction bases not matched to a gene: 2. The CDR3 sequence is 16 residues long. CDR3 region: CASSYSRQGAYNEQFF. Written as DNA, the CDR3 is TGTGCCAGCAGTTACTCTAGACAGGGGGCCTACAATGAGCAGTTCTTC.

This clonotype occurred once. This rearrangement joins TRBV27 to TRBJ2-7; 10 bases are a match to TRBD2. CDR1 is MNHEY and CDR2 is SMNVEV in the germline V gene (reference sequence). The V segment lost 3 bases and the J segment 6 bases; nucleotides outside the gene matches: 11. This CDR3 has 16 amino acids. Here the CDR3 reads CASSLAGGAGGREQYF. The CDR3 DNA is TGTGCCAGCAGTTTGGCAGGGGGAGCGGGGGGGCGCGAGCAGTACTTC.

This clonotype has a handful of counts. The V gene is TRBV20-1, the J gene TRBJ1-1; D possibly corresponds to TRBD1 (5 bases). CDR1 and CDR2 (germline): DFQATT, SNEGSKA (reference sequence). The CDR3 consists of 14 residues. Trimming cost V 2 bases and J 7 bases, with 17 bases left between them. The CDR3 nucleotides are TGCAGTGCTAGATCCGGGGGGGTGCAGGGTGAAGCTTTCTTT. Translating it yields CSARSGGVQGEAFF.

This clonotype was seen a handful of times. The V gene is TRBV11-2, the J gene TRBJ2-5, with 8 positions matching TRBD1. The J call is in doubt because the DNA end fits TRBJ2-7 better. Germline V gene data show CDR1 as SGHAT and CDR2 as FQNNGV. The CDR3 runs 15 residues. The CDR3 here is CASSSRDRWTYEQYF. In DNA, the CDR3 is TGTGCCAGCAGCTCACGGGACAGGTGGACCTACGAGCAGTACTTC.

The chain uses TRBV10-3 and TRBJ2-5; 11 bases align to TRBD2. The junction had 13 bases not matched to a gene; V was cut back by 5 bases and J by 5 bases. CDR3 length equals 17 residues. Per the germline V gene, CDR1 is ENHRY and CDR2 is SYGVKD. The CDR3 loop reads CAISPEPGLAVRETQYF. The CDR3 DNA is TGTGCCATCAGTCCGGAGCCGGGACTAGCGGTGCGGGAGACCCAGTACTTC.

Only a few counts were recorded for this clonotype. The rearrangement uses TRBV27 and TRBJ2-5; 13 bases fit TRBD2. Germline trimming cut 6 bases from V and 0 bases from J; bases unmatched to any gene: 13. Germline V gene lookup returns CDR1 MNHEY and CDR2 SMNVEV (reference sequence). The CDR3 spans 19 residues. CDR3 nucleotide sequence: TGTGCCAGCAGCCCCACTAGCGGGGGGGATTATAAGTACCAAGAGACCCAGTACTTC. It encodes CASSPTSGGDYKYQETQYF.